This TCR beta chain was sequenced in a study of T cells in Graves' hyperthyroidism and ophthalmopathy. Amplified TCR beta CDR3 regions came from RNA transcripts. First-round RT-PCR with HTBI primers amplified the TCR CDR3 region. A single record per CDR3 protein comes from TCRdb applying MiXCR to the multiplex PCR reads. The sample has approximately 480,000 distinct CDR3 sequences, roughly 20% seen once. Diagnoses were made from clinical symptoms, serum measures (thyroxine and TRAb), thyroid ultrasound and orbital computed tomography. Per the germline V gene, CDR1 is MGHRA and CDR2 is YSYEKL. V was shortened by 4 bases and J by 7 bases, with 19 bases between the two germline ends. This CDR3 comprises 15 residues.

This TCR was recovered from a man aged 18-30 years with Graves' hyperthyroidism. The sample was blood. This chain links TRBV4-1 with TRBJ2-5; D could derive from TRBD1 or TRBD2 (6 bases each). The CDR3 reads CASSLIDGGLVTQYF. CDR3 bases: TGCGCCAGCAGCCTGATAGACGGGGGCCTTGTGACCCAGTACTTC.